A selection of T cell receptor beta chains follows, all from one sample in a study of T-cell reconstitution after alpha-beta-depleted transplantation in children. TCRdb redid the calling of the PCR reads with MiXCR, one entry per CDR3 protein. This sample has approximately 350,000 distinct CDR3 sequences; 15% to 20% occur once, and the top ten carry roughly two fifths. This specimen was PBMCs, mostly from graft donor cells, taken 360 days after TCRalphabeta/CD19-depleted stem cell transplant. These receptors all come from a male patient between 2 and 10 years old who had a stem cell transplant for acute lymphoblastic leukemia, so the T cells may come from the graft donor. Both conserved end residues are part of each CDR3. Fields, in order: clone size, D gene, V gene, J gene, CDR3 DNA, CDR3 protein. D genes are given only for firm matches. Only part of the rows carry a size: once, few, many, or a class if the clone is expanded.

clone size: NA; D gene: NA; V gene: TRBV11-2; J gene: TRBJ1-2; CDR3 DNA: TGTGCCAGCAGCTCCGACACCTTCTATGGCTACACCTTC; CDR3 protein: CASSSDTFYGYTF
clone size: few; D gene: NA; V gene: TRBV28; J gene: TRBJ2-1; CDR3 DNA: TGTGCCAGCAGTTTAAGGGCGCAGATCGGGTACAATGAGCAGTTCTTC; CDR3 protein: CASSLRAQIGYNEQFF
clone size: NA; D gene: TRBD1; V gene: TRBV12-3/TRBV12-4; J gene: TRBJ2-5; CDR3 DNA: TGTGCCAGCAGTTTAAGGGGGACAGGGGGCGCGTCGGGCCAAGAGACCCAGTACTTC; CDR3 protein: CASSLRGTGGASGQETQYF
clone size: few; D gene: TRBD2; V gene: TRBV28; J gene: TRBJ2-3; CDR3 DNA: TGTGCCAGCAACGAACTAGCGAACACAGATACGCAGTATTTT; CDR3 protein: CASNELANTDTQYF
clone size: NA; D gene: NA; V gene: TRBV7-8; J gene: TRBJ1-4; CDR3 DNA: TGTGCCAGCAGCTTCCCTATAGTGGCACAGGGTAGGGAAGATGAAAAACTGTTTTTT; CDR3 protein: CASSFPIVAQGREDEKLFF
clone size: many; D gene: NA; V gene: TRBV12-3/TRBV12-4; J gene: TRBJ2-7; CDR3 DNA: TGTGCCAGCCTCGGGGCCTCCTCCTACGAGCAGTACTTC; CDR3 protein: CASLGASSYEQYF
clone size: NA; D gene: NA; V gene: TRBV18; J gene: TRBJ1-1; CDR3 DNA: TGTGCCAGCTCATCCACCGTTCGGGTAGGGACTGAAGCTTTCTTT; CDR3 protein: CASSSTVRVGTEAFF
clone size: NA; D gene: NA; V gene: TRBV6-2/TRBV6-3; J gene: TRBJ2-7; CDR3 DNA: TGTGCCAGCAGTTACGAGATTCCAGGCTACGAGCAGTACTTC; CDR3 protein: CASSYEIPGYEQYF
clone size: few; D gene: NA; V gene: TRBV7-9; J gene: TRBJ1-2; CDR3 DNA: TGTGCCAGCAGCTCCCCGGACACCTATGGCTACACCTTC; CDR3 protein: CASSSPDTYGYTF
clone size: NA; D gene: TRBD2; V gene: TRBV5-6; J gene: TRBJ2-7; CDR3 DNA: TGTGCCAGCAGCAGACTAGCGGGGGAAATCTCCTACGAGCAGTACTTC; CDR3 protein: CASSRLAGEISYEQYF
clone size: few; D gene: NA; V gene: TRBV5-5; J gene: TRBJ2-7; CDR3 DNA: TGTGCCAGCAGCCCGACTAGACCCGGGGAGCAGTACTTC; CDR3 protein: CASSPTRPGEQYF
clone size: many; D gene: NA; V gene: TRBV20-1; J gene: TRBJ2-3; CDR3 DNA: TGCAGTGCTAGAGTCTGGGCCACAGATACGCAGTATTTT; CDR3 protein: CSARVWATDTQYF
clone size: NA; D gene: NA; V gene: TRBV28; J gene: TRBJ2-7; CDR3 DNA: TGTGCCAGCACACGGTCCAGCTACGAGCAGTACTTC; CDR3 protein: CASTRSSYEQYF
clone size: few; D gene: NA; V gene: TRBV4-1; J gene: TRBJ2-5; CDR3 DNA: TGCGCCAGCAGCCAACGACCGGACCAAGAGACCCAGTACTTC; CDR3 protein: CASSQRPDQETQYF
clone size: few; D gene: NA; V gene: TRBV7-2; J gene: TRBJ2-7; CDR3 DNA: TGTGCCAGCAGCACAACTAGCCTCGCCTACGAGCAGTACTTC; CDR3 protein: CASSTTSLAYEQYF
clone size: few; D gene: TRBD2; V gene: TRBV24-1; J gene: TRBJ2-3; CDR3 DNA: TGTGCCACCAGTGACACTAGCGGGAGTATAACAGATACGCAGTATTTT; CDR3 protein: CATSDTSGSITDTQYF
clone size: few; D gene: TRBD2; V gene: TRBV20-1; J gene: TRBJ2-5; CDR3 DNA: TGCAGTGCTAGTTTTGGTCGACTAGCGGGGACCCAGTACTTC; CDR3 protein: CSASFGRLAGTQYF
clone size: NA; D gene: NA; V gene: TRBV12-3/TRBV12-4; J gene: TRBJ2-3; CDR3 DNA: TGTGCCAGCAACCCGGGGCCTAGCACAGATACGCAGTATTTT; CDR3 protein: CASNPGPSTDTQYF
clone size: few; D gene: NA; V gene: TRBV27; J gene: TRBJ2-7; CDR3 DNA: TGTGCCAGCAGTCGTGGGAGAGGGTACGAGCAGTACTTC; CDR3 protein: CASSRGRGYEQYF
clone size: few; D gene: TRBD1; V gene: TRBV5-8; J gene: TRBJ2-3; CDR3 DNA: TGTGCCAGCACTCGGGTAGGACAGGTCCGCACAGATACGCAGTATTTT; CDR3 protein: CASTRVGQVRTDTQYF
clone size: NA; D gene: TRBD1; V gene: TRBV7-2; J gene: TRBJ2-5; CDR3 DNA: TGTGCCAGCAGCTTATGGGACAGCCAAGAGACCCAGTACTTC; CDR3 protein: CASSLWDSQETQYF
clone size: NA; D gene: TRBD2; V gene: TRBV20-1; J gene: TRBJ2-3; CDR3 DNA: TGCAGTGCTATGAGCGGGAGGGCCGGAGATACGCAGTATTTT; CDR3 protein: CSAMSGRAGDTQYF
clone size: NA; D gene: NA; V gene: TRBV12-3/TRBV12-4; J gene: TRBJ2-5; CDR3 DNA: TGTGCCAGCAGTCCCCCCGCGGTAGTCCTTCAAGAGACCCAGTACTTC; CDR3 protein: CASSPPAVVLQETQYF
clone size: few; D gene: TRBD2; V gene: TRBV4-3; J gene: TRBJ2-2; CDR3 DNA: TGCGCCAGCACCCATAGCGGGAGTGGCACCGGGGAGCTGTTTTTT; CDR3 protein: CASTHSGSGTGELFF
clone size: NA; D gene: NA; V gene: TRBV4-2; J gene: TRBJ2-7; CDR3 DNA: TGTGCCAGCAGCCCCCATCCGCGGGACACCCTCGGCGTTACCTACGAGCAGTACTTC; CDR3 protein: CASSPHPRDTLGVTYEQYF
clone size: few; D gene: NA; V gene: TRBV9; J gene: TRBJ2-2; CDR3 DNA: TGTGCCAGCAGCGTTTCTGGTTACAACACCGGGGAGCTGTTTTTT; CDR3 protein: CASSVSGYNTGELFF
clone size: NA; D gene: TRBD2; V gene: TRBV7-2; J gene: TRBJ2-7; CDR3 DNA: TGTGCCAGCAGCTTTCGCGCGGGGGAGACCTACGAGCAGTACTTC; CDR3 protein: CASSFRAGETYEQYF
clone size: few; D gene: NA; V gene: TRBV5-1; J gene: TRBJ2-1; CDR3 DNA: TGCGCCAGCAGCTTGAGAAGCTCCCCCAATGAGCAGTTCTTC; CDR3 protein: CASSLRSSPNEQFF
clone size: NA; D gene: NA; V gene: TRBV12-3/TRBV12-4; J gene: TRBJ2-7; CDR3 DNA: TGTGCCAGCAGTAAAAGGGTTCGGGGCCACGAGCAGTACTTC; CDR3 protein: CASSKRVRGHEQYF
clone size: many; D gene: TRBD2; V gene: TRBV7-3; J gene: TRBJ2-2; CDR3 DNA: TGTGCCAGCAGCTTTGGAGGGACTAGCGGGCGCACCGGGGAGCTGTTTTTT; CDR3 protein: CASSFGGTSGRTGELFF
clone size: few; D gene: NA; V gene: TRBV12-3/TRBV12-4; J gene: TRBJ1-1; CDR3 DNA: TGTGCCAGCAGTTTGAAACGGACTCCTAACACTGAAGCTTTCTTT; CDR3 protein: CASSLKRTPNTEAFF